This TCR beta chain was sequenced for a study of cytotoxic CD8 clonotypes in ibrutinib-treated CLL. Study details: After a median of around 70 months, around 15 patients stayed remitted and 12 progressed; responses had been partial in some 25 and complete in 2. Sequencing produced an average of about 250,000 productive templates and some 100,000 productive rearrangements per sample. General observations from the study: Clonality went higher at ibrutinib response and then dropped back toward baseline at progression.

With respect to this clone: Its target is not known.

Clones were sequenced by immunoSEQ multiplex PCR, and TCRdb holds only the in-frame ones, with some missing. Found here are about 300,000 clones, 67% of them singletons; the top ten hold around 6.6%. The CDR3 consists of 14 residues. V lost 6 bases, J lost 4 bases, and 8 bases stayed unmatched. CDR1 is MNHEY, CDR2 SVGAGI, per germline. Frozen-stored PBMCs produced roughly 2 micrograms of genomic DNA for TCR beta libraries. The chain uses TRBV6-5 and TRBJ1-2; the match to TRBD1 covers 7 bases. Material: PBMCs, obtained after 36 months of ibrutinib treatment. The receptor's source is a human donor with chronic lymphocytic leukemia. The CDR3 region has the DNA TGTGCCAGCAGCCCTTACAGGGGAGGCTATGGCTACACCTTC. This sequence encodes CASSPYRGGYGYTF.